The rows below give T cell receptor beta chains drawn from one sample of a study of untreated major depressive disorder. Clones were sequenced by immunoSEQ multiplex PCR, and TCRdb holds only the in-frame ones, with some missing. The sample has about 25,000 clones, roughly nine tenths seen once. Material: CD4+ T cells from PBMCs. These receptor sequences come from a woman aged 30 to 39 with major depressive disorder. The CDR3 runs from the conserved cysteine through the conserved F or W. The order of the fields is clone size, D gene, V gene, J gene, CDR3 DNA, CDR3 protein. A D gene is named only where the DNA matches it firmly. Not all rows give a size; the values are once, few, many and, for expanded clones, a class.

.	.	TRBV9	TRBJ1-2	TGTGCCAGCACTAACGAAGGGGTTAACGGCTACACCTTC	CASTNEGVNGYTF
.	TRBD1	TRBV19	TRBJ1-3	TGTGCCAGTAGTATTATTCCGGGACAGGGAAACACCATATATTTT	CASSIIPGQGNTIYF
.	TRBD2	TRBV4-1	TRBJ2-5	TGCGCCAGCAGCCCGAAGCGGGGGGGCGAGGAGACCCAGTACTTC	CASSPKRGGEETQYF
.	TRBD2	TRBV29-1	TRBJ2-7	TGCAGCGTATCTACGAGACTAGCGGGAGTGCGCGAGCAGTACTTC	CSVSTRLAGVREQYF
.	.	TRBV19	TRBJ1-3	TGTGCCAGTAGGCCCCCGGGGGTCTCTGGAAACACCATATATTTT	CASRPPGVSGNTIYF
.	.	TRBV6-1	TRBJ1-5	TGTGCCAGCAGTGAACGCCGGGACTTAAGAAGCAATCAGCCCCAGCATTTT	CASSERRDLRSNQPQHF
.	.	TRBV2	TRBJ2-1	TGTGCCAGCTCCGAAAACCACCCCGAGGGGTTCTTC	CASSENHPEGFF
.	.	TRBV18	TRBJ1-2	TGTGCCAGCTCACGAAAGGGAGACTATGGCTACACCTTC	CASSRKGDYGYTF
.	TRBD2	TRBV11-2	TRBJ2-5	TGTGCCAGCAGCTGGAGCGGGAGGTGGGGGCAACAAGAGACCCAGTACTTC	CASSWSGRWGQQETQYF
.	TRBD1	TRBV5-1	TRBJ1-2	TGCGCCAGCAGCTTGGAGAGACAGGGAGTGGGAGCCAACTATGGCTACACCTTC	CASSLERQGVGANYGYTF
once	.	TRBV5-1	TRBJ1-1	TGCGCCAGCCGGCCGGCTGAGTCTTTGGTGGGCATGAACACTGAAGCTTTCTTT	CASRPAESLVGMNTEAFF
once	.	TRBV9	TRBJ2-2	TGTGCCAGCAGCTCACGACAGGGGCTAGCGGACACCGGGGAGCTGTTTTTT	CASSSRQGLADTGELFF
.	TRBD1	TRBV18	TRBJ1-1	TGTGCCAGCTCACCCCAGGGGGCCATGGGGACTGAAGCTTTCTTT	CASSPQGAMGTEAFF
.	.	TRBV9	TRBJ2-5	TGTGCCAGCAGCGTAGATCCTAGGCAGACCCAGTACTTC	CASSVDPRQTQYF
.	.	TRBV5-1	TRBJ2-7	TGCGCCAGCAGCCGGACAGATAATACCTACGAGCAGTACTTC	CASSRTDNTYEQYF
.	.	TRBV5-6	TRBJ1-1	TGTGCCAGCAGCTTGCGGTTTAATACTGAAGCTTTCTTT	CASSLRFNTEAFF
once	TRBD2	TRBV11-3	TRBJ2-5	TGTGCCAGCAGCTTAGCCTTTCTAGCGGGAGGCGAGACCCAGTACTTC	CASSLAFLAGGETQYF
.	TRBD1	TRBV4-2	TRBJ2-7	TGTGCCAGCAGCCAAGACGGGACAGCGACATACGAGCAGTACTTC	CASSQDGTATYEQYF
.	TRBD2	TRBV27	TRBJ2-5	TGTGCCAGCAGTCCCAACCTTAGCGGGAGAAAAGAGACCCAGTACTTC	CASSPNLSGRKETQYF
.	.	TRBV7-2	TRBJ2-3	TGTGCCAGCAGCTCCCTCGGGGTAACAGATACGCAGTATTTT	CASSSLGVTDTQYF
.	.	TRBV5-1	TRBJ1-1	TGCGCCAGCAGCTTGGTGGGGGGAGGGCTAAAGGGCAGAGCTTTCTTT	CASSLVGGGLKGRAFF
.	TRBD1	TRBV7-2	TRBJ1-5	TGTGCCAGCAGCCCTTGGGACAGGGATCAGCCCCAGCATTTT	CASSPWDRDQPQHF
.	.	TRBV7-6	TRBJ1-4	TGTGCCAGCAGCTCGATGACGGCTCCTAATGAAAAACTGTTTTTT	CASSSMTAPNEKLFF
.	TRBD1	TRBV7-8	TRBJ1-5	TGTGCCAGCAGCTTAGGGACAGGCCATAGCAATCAGCCCCAGCATTTT	CASSLGTGHSNQPQHF
.	TRBD2	TRBV7-8	TRBJ2-7	TGTGCCAGCAGCATGGAGCCGGGACTAAACTACGAGCAGTACTTC	CASSMEPGLNYEQYF
.	.	TRBV19	TRBJ2-7	TGTGCCAGTAGTAAGAGTTGGCAGGGTCCCTACGAGCAGTACTTC	CASSKSWQGPYEQYF
.	.	TRBV4-3	TRBJ2-1	TGCGCCAGCAGCCTAGAACCGACCAAAGGGATCTACAATGAGCAGTTCTTC	CASSLEPTKGIYNEQFF
.	TRBD2	TRBV27	TRBJ2-7	TGTGCCAGCAGTTTATGGGGGGGAGACAGACCCTACGAGCAGTACTTC	CASSLWGGDRPYEQYF
.	TRBD1	TRBV4-2	TRBJ2-5	TGTGCCAGCAGCCAACAGACAGGGGGCGCGGAGACCCAGTACTTC	CASSQQTGGAETQYF
.	.	TRBV10-3	TRBJ2-3	TGTGCCATCAGTTCGGGGGTGAACACAGATACGCAGTATTTT	CAISSGVNTDTQYF
.	.	TRBV5-8	TRBJ2-1	TGTGCCAGCAGCCTACTCCTCGGTGGATACAATGAGCAGTTCTTC	CASSLLLGGYNEQFF
.	.	TRBV4-1	TRBJ1-2	TGCGCCAGCAGCCAACCAACAACCCGAGGGGCCTCGAGAGGCTACACCTTC	CASSQPTTRGASRGYTF
.	.	TRBV7-3	TRBJ1-1	TGTGCCAGCAGCTTAACGGAGGGGACCAAAGCTTTCTTT	CASSLTEGTKAFF
.	.	TRBV6-6	TRBJ1-2	TGTGCCAGCACGAAAACAGGGATCGGCTACACCTTC	CASTKTGIGYTF
.	TRBD2	TRBV19	TRBJ2-7	TGTGCCAGTAGTATCCTCGCGGGAGGTTCCTACGAGCAGTACTTC	CASSILAGGSYEQYF
.	.	TRBV2	TRBJ1-4	TGTGCCAGCAGGGGATTTTTCTTGAGTGAAAAACTGTTTTTT	CASRGFFLSEKLFF
.	.	TRBV7-2	TRBJ1-5	TGTGCCAGCAGCTTTAACAGGTATAGCAATCAGCCCCAGCATTTT	CASSFNRYSNQPQHF
.	.	TRBV10-1	TRBJ2-6	TGCGCCAGCAGTGAACCGGGGAGGCTCTCTGGGGCCAACGTCCTGACTTTC	CASSEPGRLSGANVLTF
once	.	TRBV29-1	TRBJ1-2	TGCAGCGCGCCCGATGCGTACTATGGCTACACCTTC	CSAPDAYYGYTF
few	TRBD2	TRBV11-3	TRBJ2-7	TGTGCCAGCAGCTCCCGGACTAGCGGACTAGCCTACGAGCAGTACTTC	CASSSRTSGLAYEQYF
.	.	TRBV6-6	TRBJ1-2	TGTGCCAGCAAAAGAGACTATGGCTACACCTTC	CASKRDYGYTF
.	.	TRBV7-8	TRBJ1-2	TGTGCCAGCAGCTTAGTAGGCCATGGCTATGGCTACACCTTC	CASSLVGHGYGYTF
.	TRBD1	TRBV27	TRBJ1-2	TGTGCCAGCAGATGGGGACAGGGATTAGGAGGCTACACCTTC	CASRWGQGLGGYTF
.	.	TRBV19	TRBJ1-3	TGTGCCAGTAGTTTGACAGGCGTGTTCTCTGGAAACACCATATATTTT	CASSLTGVFSGNTIYF
.	TRBD2	TRBV5-1	TRBJ2-7	TGCGCCAGCAGCTTGGCCTCGGGAGGGACCTACGAGCAGTACTTC	CASSLASGGTYEQYF
.	.	TRBV5-1	TRBJ2-5	TGCGCCAGCAGCTTGGAGGGAGGTAGAGAGACCCAGTACTTC	CASSLEGGRETQYF
.	.	TRBV6-5	TRBJ2-7	TGTGCCAGCAGTTACGTCGCCGGGGCCAACTACGAGCAGTACTTC	CASSYVAGANYEQYF
once	.	TRBV4-3	TRBJ1-5	TGCGCCAGCAGCCCTGGACCCGACAATCAGCCCCAGCATTTT	CASSPGPDNQPQHF
.	TRBD2	TRBV9	TRBJ2-2	TGTGCCAGCAGCCCAGGCTGGCGGGGGAAGGGCACCGGGGAGCTGTTTTTT	CASSPGWRGKGTGELFF
.	.	TRBV10-3	TRBJ2-3	TGTGCCATCAGTGGACTAACCACAGATACGCAGTATTTT	CAISGLTTDTQYF
.	.	TRBV6-6	TRBJ2-7	TGTGCCAGCAGTTACGGGCTCTCCTCCTACGAGCAGTACTTC	CASSYGLSSYEQYF
.	.	TRBV7-8	TRBJ2-7	TGTGCCAGCAGCTTAGGGGACGGAGCCTACGAGCAGTACTTC	CASSLGDGAYEQYF
.	TRBD1	TRBV6-5	TRBJ1-1	TGTGCCAGCAGGGGGACAGTGAACACTGAAGCTTTCTTT	CASRGTVNTEAFF